The 16 T cell receptor beta chains below all came from one sample that was sequenced in a study of T-cell memory formation after mild COVID-19. MiXCR, run by TCRdb on the 5' RACE reads, gives a single entry per CDR3 protein. Among roughly 300,000 distinct CDR3 sequences listed, around 8% were seen once. The sample consisted of PBMCs or a T cell subset sorted from them (not recorded which). The receptors here all came from a man aged 18-30 years who had mild COVID-19 (a few samples of this study predate the infection). Cell type and time point are not known.

This clonotype turned up a few times. The chain is built from TRBV7-2 and TRBJ2-7; 7 nucleotides align to TRBD1. The CDR3 contains 14 residues. CDR1 is SGHTA, CDR2 FQGNSA, per germline. V was clipped by 5 bases and J by 0 bases; unmatched bases: 4. CDR3 in amino acids: CASSVYRGSYEQYV. CDR3 coding DNA: TGTGCCAGCAGCGTATACAGGGGCTCCTACGAGCAGTACGTC.

This clonotype was seen a few times. The chain joins TRBV12-3 or TRBV12-4 to TRBJ2-7, with 13 bases fitting TRBD2. This CDR3 has 16 residues. V dropped 5 bases and J dropped 3; count of bases not matched to a gene: 7. The CDR3 DNA reads TGTGCCAGCAGTCCACCGGGACTAGCGGGGCTCTACGAGCAGTACTTC. It encodes CASSPPGLAGLYEQYF.

The rearrangement links TRBV5-6 to TRBJ1-6, with 12 bases lining up with TRBD1. Germline V gene data show CDR1 as SGHDT and CDR2 as YYEEEE. The CDR3 is 13 residues long. V gave up 7 bases and J gave up 9 bases; unmatched junction bases: 2. The CDR3 reads CASGTGGASPLHF. The CDR3 coding sequence is TGTGCCAGCGGGACAGGGGGCGCTTCACCCCTCCACTTT.

In this sample, this clonotype turned up many times. The rearrangement uses TRBV7-2 and TRBJ2-5; the match to TRBD2 covers 14 bases. This CDR3 is built from 18 residues. CDR1 and CDR2 from the germline V gene are SGHTA and FQGNSA. The ends lost 5 bases at V and 3 bases at J; junction bases unmatched: 11. This CDR3 reads CASSRTGPTSGGEETQYF. CDR3 sequence (DNA): TGTGCCAGCAGCCGGACAGGGCCGACTAGCGGGGGGGAAGAGACCCAGTACTTC.

This clonotype was observed a handful of times. The chain joins TRBV5-1 to TRBJ2-7, with D perhaps matching TRBD2 (5 bases). The CDR3 consists of 15 residues. Trimming removed 4 bases from V and 0 bases from J, with 14 bases in between. Germline V CDR1 and CDR2: SGHRS, YFSETQ. The CDR3 sequence is CASSHGLTSSYEQYF. The CDR3 DNA reads TGCGCCAGCAGCCATGGACTCACTAGCTCCTACGAGCAGTACTTC.

Only a few counts were recorded for this clonotype. The chain joins TRBV18 to TRBJ1-2; D remains unclear. This CDR3 is built from 15 residues. The V end was cut by 3 bases, the J end by 3 bases, with 14 bases between. CDR1 and CDR2 from the germline V gene are KGHSH and LQKENI. CDR3 bases: TGTGCCAGCTCACCGGTAATGGCCACACACTATGGCTACACCTTC. Protein product: CASSPVMATHYGYTF.

The chain couples TRBV28 to TRBJ2-7, with 9 bases identical to TRBD2. The germline gives CDR1 MDHEN, CDR2 SYDVKM. This CDR3 is built from 17 residues. The ends lost 5 bases at V and 1 base at J; junction bases unmatched: 12. CDR3 sequence: CASSRFQRGVRSYEQYF. CDR3 sequence (DNA): TGTGCCAGCAGTCGCTTCCAGCGGGGGGTCCGATCCTACGAGCAGTACTTC.

The genes are TRBV19 and TRBJ1-6; no clear D. The CDR3 is 14 amino acids. Trimming cost V 7 bases and J 7 bases, with 14 bases left between them. Germline V lookup: CDR1 LNHDA, CDR2 SQIVND (reference sequence). The DNA for the CDR3 is TGTGCCAGTACGGTTAGTTCCACCAATTCACCCCTCCACTTT. Encoded protein: CASTVSSTNSPLHF.

In this sample, this clonotype turned up once. An end of the junction does not agree with germline; a read error may underlie this. This chain joins TRBV7-9 and TRBJ1-6; tentatively, D is TRBD1 (5 bases). CDR1 is SEHNR, CDR2 FQNEAQ, per germline (reference sequence). The CDR3 runs to 15 residues. The DNA for the CDR3 is TGTGCCAGCAGCTTAGTCGGGGGAGGTGACTCACCCCTCAACTTT. Its translation: CASSLVGGGDSPLNF. Drawing the rest from reference TRBV7-9 and TRBJ1-6, the complete variable domain is DTGVSQNPRHKITKRGQNVTFRCDPISEHNRLYWYRQTLGQGPEFLTYFQNEAQLEKSRLLSDRFSAERPKGSFSTLEIQRTEQGDSAMYLCASSLVGGGDSPLNFGNGTRLTVT.

The gene calls are TRBV4-3 and TRBJ2-5, with 8 bases matching TRBD2. The CDR3 totals 14 residues. Germline trimming cut 2 bases from V and 5 bases from J; bases unmatched to any gene: 4. Germline V gives CDR1 LGHNA, CDR2 YSLEER. The CDR3 DNA follows: TGCGCCAGCAGCCAACGGGGGGGCGCGGAGACCCAGTACTTC. Translation: CASSQRGGAETQYF.

The gene calls are TRBV5-1 and TRBJ2-6; D might be TRBD1 (5 bases). CDR3 length: 17 residues. V lost 3 bases, J lost 0 bases, and 13 bases lay in between. Per the germline V gene, CDR1 is SGHRS and CDR2 is YFSETQ. The DNA of the CDR3 is TGCGCCAGCAGCTGGGGCCACTCTGACTCTGGGGCCAACGTCCTGACTTTC. It is translated as CASSWGHSDSGANVLTF.

This clonotype appeared a few times. V gene TRBV2 combines with J gene TRBJ1-4; D call uncertain. Deletions cut 5 bases from V and 7 bases from J, with 8 bases between. The CDR3 extends over 12 amino acids. The germline V gene encodes CDR1 SNHLY and CDR2 FYNNEI. The CDR3 bases are TGTGCCAGCAGTTACAGCGGTGAAAAACTGTTTTTT. Amino acid sequence: CASSYSGEKLFF. Supplemented by reference TRBV2 and TRBJ1-4, the full variable domain reads EPEVTQTPSHQVTQMGQEVILRCVPISNHLYFYWYRQILGQKVEFLVSFYNNEISEKSEIFDDQFSVERPDGSNFTLKIRSTKLEDSAMYFCASSYSGEKLFFGSGTQLSVL.

This clonotype was observed a handful of times. V gene TRBV7-9 combines with J gene TRBJ1-3; no definite D call. CDR3 size: 12 residues. V shed 6 bases and J shed 7 bases, with 10 bases lying between them. The germline gives CDR1 SEHNR, CDR2 FQNEAQ (reference sequence). The CDR3 bases are TGTGCCAGCAGGCGGGAGGGCAACACCATATATTTT. It codes for CASRREGNTIYF.

This clonotype was counted many times. In DNA, the CDR3 is TGTGCCAGCAGCCCCCGGGGAGACGTCTATGGCTACACCTTC. Its protein product is CASSPRGDVYGYTF. The chain joins TRBV11-2 to TRBJ1-2, with D hard to call. The CDR3 spans 14 residues. Germline lookup yields CDR1 SGHAT and CDR2 FQNNGV. V was trimmed by 5 bases and J by 4 bases, leaving 14 bases between them.

The sample holds a few counts of this clonotype. A much more abundant neighbour one base away suggests this may be a read error. The rearrangement joins TRBV7-9 to TRBJ2-7; D is ambiguous. Germline V gene data show CDR1 as SEHNR and CDR2 as FQNEAQ (reference sequence). The CDR3 spans 14 residues. Trimming removed 1 base from V and 2 bases from J, with 9 bases in between. This chain's CDR3 is CASSLGAGPYEQYF. The CDR3 DNA is TGTGCCAGCAGCTTAGGGGCAGGCCCCTACGAGCAGTACTTC.

The chain links TRBV12-3 or TRBV12-4 to TRBJ2-3, with TRBD1 matching over 10 bases. The V and J ends lost 6 bases and 5 bases, in that order; junction bases with no gene match: 5. The CDR3 loop spans 14 amino acids. CDR3 bases: TGTGCCAGCAGCCGACAGGGGGCTGGAGATACGCAGTATTTT. The encoded protein is CASSRQGAGDTQYF.